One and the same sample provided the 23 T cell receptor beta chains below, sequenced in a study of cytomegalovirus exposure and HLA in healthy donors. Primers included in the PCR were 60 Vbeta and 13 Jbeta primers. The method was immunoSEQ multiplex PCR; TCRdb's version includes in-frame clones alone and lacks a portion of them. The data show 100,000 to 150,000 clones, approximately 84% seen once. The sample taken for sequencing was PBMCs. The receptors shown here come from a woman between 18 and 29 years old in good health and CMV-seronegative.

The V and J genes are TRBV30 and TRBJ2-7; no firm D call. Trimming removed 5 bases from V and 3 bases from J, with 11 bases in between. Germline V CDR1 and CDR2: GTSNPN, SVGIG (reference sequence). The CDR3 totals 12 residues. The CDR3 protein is CAWERGSYEQYF. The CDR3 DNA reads TGTGCCTGGGAGCGAGGTAGCTACGAGCAGTACTTC.

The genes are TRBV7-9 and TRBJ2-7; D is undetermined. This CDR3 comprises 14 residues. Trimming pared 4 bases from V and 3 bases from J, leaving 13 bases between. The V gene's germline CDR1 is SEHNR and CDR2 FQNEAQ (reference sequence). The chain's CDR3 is CASSSDTPHYEQYF. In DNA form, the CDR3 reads TGTGCCAGCAGCTCTGACACACCACACTACGAGCAGTACTTC.

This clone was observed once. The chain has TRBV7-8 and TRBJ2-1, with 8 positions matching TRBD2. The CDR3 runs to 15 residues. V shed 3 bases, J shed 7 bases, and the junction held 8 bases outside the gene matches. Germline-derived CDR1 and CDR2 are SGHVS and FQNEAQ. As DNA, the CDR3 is TGTGCCAGCAGCTTTACTAGCGGTAGGGGAAATGAGCAGTTCTTC. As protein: CASSFTSGRGNEQFF.

Here the CDR3 reads CASRLAGGTNEQYF. CDR3 in DNA: TGTGCCAGCAGGCTAGCGGGAGGGACCAACGAGCAGTACTTC. V and J are TRBV7-8 and TRBJ2-7, with 12 bases that match TRBD2. Germline CDR1 and CDR2: SGHVS and FQNEAQ. Unmatched junction bases numbered 5, after V lost 6 bases and J lost 5 bases. The CDR3 covers 14 residues.

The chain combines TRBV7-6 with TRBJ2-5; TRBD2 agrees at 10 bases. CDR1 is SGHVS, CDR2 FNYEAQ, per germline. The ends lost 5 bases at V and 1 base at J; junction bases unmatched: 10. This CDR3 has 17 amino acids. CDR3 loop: CASSPRLAGPLQETQYF. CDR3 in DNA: TGTGCCAGCAGCCCGCGACTAGCGGGTCCCCTCCAAGAGACCCAGTACTTC.

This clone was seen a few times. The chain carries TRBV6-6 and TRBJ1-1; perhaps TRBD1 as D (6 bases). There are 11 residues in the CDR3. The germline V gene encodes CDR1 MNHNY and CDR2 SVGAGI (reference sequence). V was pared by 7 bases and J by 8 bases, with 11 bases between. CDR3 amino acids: CASIRQAEAFF. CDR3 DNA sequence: TGTGCCAGCATTAGACAGGCCGAAGCTTTCTTT.

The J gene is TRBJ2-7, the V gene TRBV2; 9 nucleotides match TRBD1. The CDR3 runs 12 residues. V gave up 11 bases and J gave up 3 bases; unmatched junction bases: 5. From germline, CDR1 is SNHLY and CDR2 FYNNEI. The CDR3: CAGRDRVYEQYF. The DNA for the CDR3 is TGTGCCGGCCGGGACAGGGTCTACGAGCAGTACTTC.

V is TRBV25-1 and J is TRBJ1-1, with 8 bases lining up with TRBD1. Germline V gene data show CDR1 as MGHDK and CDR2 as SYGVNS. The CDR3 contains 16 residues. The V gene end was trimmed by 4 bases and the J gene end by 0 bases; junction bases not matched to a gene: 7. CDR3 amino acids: CASSGQGMELNTEAFF. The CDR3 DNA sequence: TGTGCCAGCAGTGGACAGGGGATGGAGTTGAACACTGAAGCTTTCTTT.

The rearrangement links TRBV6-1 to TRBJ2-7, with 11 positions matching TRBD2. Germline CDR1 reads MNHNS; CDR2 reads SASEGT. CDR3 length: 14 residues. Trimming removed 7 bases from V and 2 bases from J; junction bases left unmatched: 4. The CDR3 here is CASTGLAGPYEQYF. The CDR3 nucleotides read TGTGCCAGCACCGGACTAGCGGGTCCCTACGAGCAGTACTTC.

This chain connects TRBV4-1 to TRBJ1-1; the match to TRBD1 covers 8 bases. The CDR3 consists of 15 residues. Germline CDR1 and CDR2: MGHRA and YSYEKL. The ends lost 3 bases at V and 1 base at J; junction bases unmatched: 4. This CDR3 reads CASSQRQGSNTEAFF. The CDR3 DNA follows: TGCGCCAGCAGCCAGCGACAGGGGTCGAACACTGAAGCTTTCTTT.

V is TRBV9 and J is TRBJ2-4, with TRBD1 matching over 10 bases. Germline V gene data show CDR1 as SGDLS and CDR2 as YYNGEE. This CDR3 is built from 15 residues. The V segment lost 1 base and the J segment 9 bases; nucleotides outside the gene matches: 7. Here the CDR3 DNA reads TGTGCCAGCAGCGTATTGGGACAGGGGAAGGGCATTCAGTACTTC. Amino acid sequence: CASSVLGQGKGIQYF.

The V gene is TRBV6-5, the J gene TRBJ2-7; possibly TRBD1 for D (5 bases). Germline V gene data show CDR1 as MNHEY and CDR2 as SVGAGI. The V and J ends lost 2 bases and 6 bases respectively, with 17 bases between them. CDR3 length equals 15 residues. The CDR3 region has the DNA TGTGCCAGCAGTTACGGGGCGGAGCGTAAAGGCGAGCAGTACTTC. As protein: CASSYGAERKGEQYF.

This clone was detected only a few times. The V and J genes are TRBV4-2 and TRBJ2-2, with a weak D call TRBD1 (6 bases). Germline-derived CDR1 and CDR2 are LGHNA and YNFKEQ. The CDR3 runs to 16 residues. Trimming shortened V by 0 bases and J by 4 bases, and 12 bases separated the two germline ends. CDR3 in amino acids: CASSQDPQGTTGELFF. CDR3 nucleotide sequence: TGTGCCAGCAGCCAAGATCCCCAGGGGACCACCGGGGAGCTGTTTTTT.

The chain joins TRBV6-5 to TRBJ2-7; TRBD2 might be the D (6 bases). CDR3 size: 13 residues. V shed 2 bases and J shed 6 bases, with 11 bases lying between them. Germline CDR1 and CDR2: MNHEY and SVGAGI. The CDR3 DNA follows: TGTGCCAGCAGTTACCCGGGAGCACCCGAGCAGTACTTC. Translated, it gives CASSYPGAPEQYF.

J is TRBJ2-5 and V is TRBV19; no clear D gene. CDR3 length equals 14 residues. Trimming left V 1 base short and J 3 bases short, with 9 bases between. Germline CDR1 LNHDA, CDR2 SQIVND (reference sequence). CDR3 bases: TGTGCCAGTAGTATAGGTGGCGGAGAAGAGACCCAGTACTTC. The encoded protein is CASSIGGGEETQYF.

DNA of the CDR3: TGTGCCAGCAGCTTATCCTCCGGGACAGGGGGCACTGAGCAGTTCTTC. Its translation: CASSLSSGTGGTEQFF. V gene TRBV5-6 combines with J gene TRBJ2-1; 12 bases match TRBD1. Germline V gene data show CDR1 as SGHDT and CDR2 as YYEEEE. The V gene end was trimmed by 2 bases and the J gene end by 9 bases; junction bases not matched to a gene: 9. This CDR3 has 16 residues.

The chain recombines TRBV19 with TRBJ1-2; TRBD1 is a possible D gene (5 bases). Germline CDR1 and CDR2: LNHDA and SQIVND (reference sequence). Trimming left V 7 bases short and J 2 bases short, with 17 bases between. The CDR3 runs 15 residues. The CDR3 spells CASILDRLGNYGYTF. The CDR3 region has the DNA TGTGCCAGTATCCTTGACAGATTGGGGAACTATGGCTACACCTTC.

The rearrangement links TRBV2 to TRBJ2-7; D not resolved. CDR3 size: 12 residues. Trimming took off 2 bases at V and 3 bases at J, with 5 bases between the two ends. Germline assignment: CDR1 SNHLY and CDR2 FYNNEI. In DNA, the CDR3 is TGTGCCAGCAGTGAAAGCTTCTACGAGCAGTACTTC. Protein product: CASSESFYEQYF.

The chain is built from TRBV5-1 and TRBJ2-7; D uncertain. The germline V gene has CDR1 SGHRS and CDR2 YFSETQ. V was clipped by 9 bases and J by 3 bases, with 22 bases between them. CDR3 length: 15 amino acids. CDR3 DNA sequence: TGCGCCACCAAAACTCATTTTAGCCCGGACTACGAGCAGTACTTC. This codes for CATKTHFSPDYEQYF.

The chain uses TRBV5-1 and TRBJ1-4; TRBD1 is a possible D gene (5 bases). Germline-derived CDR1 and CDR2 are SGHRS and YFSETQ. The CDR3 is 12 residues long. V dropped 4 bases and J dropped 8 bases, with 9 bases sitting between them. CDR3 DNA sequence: TGCGCCAGCAGCCCCAACAGGGAAAAACTGTTTTTT. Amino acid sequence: CASSPNREKLFF.

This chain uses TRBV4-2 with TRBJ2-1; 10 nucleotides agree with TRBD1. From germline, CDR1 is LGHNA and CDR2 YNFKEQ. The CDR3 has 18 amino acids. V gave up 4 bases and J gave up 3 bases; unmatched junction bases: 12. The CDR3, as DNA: TGTGCCAGCAGCCTTTCCCCCTCCGGGACAGGGGACTACAATGAGCAGTTCTTC. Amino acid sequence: CASSLSPSGTGDYNEQFF.

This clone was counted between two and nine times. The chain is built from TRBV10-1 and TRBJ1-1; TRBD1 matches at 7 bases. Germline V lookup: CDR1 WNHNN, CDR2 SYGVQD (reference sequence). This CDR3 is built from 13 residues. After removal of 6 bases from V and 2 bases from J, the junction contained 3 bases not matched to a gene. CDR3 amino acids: CASSGDRNTEAFF. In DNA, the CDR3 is TGCGCCAGCAGCGGGGACAGAAACACTGAAGCTTTCTTT.

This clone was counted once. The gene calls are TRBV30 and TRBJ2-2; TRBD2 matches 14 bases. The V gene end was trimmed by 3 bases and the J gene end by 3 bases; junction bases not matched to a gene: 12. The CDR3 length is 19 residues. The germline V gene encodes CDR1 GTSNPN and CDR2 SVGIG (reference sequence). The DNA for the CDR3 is TGTGCCTGGAGGACAGAGGTGGGACTAGCGGGAGCGGACACCGGGGAGCTGTTTTTT. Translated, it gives CAWRTEVGLAGADTGELFF.